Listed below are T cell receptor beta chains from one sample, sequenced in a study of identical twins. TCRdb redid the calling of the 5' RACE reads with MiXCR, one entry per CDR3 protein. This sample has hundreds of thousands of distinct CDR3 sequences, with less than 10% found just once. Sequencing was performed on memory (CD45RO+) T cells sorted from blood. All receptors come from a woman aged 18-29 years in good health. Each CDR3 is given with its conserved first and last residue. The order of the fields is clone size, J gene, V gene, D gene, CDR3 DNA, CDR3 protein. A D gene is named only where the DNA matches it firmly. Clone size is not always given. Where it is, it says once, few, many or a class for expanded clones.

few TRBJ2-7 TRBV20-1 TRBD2 TGCAGTGCTAGAGATCTAAAAGCGGGGGGGCCGGGGGAGCAGTACTTC CSARDLKAGGPGEQYF
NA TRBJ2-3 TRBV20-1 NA TGCAGTGCTGGGGGTAGATCTTCTAGCACAGATACGCAGTATTTT CSAGGRSSSTDTQYF
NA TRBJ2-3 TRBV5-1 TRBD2 TGCGCCAGCAGCTTGGGACTAGCTAAGGATACGCAGTATTTT CASSLGLAKDTQYF
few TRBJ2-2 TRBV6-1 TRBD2 TGTGCCAGCCGATGGGGGGGAACCAACACCGGGGAGCTGTTTTTT CASRWGGTNTGELFF
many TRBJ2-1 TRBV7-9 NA TGTGCCAGCAGCTCTACCCCCAGGTCCTACAATGAGCAGTTCTTC CASSSTPRSYNEQFF
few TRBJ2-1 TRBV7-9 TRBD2 TGTGCCAGCAGCCGAGCGGGAGCGCCTGAGCAGTTCTTC CASSRAGAPEQFF
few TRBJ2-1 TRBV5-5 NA TGTGCCAGCAGCTTTGACAGTGGTGAGCAGTTCTTC CASSFDSGEQFF
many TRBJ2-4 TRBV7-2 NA TGTGCCAGCAGCTTATCCCGCGATCAAAACATTCAGTACTTC CASSLSRDQNIQYF
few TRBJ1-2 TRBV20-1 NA TGCAGTGCTAGAAGGACGGACTACTATGGCTACACCTTC CSARRTDYYGYTF
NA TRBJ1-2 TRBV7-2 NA TGTGCCAGCAGCTTAGCGATCCGGAGCTATGGCTACACCTTC CASSLAIRSYGYTF
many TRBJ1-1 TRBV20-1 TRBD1 TGCAGTGCTGGACAGGGACTTAACACTGAAGCTTTCTTT CSAGQGLNTEAFF
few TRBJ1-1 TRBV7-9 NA TGTGCCAGCAGTAACAATAATCCGGGGTTGGAAGCTTTCTTT CASSNNNPGLEAFF
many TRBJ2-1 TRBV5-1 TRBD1 TGCGCCAGCAGGAATCCCGGGACAGGGAGCGACAATGAGCAGTTCTTC CASRNPGTGSDNEQFF
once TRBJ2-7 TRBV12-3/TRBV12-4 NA TGTGCCAGCAGTCCCCACTTAACAGGGTACGAGCAGAACTTC CASSPHLTGYEQNF
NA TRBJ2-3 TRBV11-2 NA TGTGCCAGCAGCTTATCCCTGTCGGATACGCAGTATTTT CASSLSLSDTQYF
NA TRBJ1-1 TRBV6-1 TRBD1 TGTGCCAGCAGCAAGGACAGGTTGAGGACTGAAGCTTTCTTT CASSKDRLRTEAFF
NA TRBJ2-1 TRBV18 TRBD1 TGTGCCAGCTCCCCGGACAGGGACTTCCACAATGAGCAGTTCTTC CASSPDRDFHNEQFF
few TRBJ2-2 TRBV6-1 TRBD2 TGTGCCAGCAGACCCGGGGGGGCCTCGAGTACCGGGGAGCTGTTTTTT CASRPGGASSTGELFF
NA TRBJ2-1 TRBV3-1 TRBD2 TGTGCCAGCAGCCAAGTAGCGGGAGGGGCCTACAATGAGCAGTTCTTC CASSQVAGGAYNEQFF
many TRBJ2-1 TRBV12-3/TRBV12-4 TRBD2 TGTGCCAGCAGTTTAGGATTTAGCGGGGGGGCATATGAGCAGTTCTTC CASSLGFSGGAYEQFF
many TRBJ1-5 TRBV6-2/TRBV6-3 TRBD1 TGTGCCAGCAGCCAAGGGACAGGAACTAGCAATCAGCCCCAGCATTTT CASSQGTGTSNQPQHF
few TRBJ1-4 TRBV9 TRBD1 TGTGCCAGCAGCGTTGACAGGGCTAATGAAAAACTGTTTTTT CASSVDRANEKLFF
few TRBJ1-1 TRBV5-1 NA TGCGCCAGCAGCGAACAGACGAACACTGAAGCTTTCTTT CASSEQTNTEAFF
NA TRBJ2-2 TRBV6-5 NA TGTGCCAGCAGTTACTCGCTTTCGCGGGAGAACACCGGGGAGCTGTTTTTT CASSYSLSRENTGELFF
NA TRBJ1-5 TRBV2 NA TGTGCCAGCAGTGATGTGGGGCCTCAGCCCCAGCATTTT CASSDVGPQPQHF
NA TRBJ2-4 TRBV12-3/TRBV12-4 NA TGTGCCAGCAGTTTGGAGGTGGGGAACATTCAGTACTTC CASSLEVGNIQYF
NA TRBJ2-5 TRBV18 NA TGTGCCAGCTCTCCAGCCATGCAAGAGACCCAGTACTTC CASSPAMQETQYF